This T cell receptor (beta chain) originates from a study of blood T cells in healthy people across ages. Study-level points and caveats: Older age coincided with a roughly linear decline in TCR beta diversity per million T cells.

This clonotype was observed a handful of times. Its antigen is as yet unknown. PCR was performed a second time for about 6 to 12 cycles using a sample-barcoded 5' primer and a J-beta primer mix. MiXCR, applied by TCRdb to the 5' RACE reads, yields one record per CDR3 protein. The sample holds about 1,400,000 distinct CDR3 sequences; approximately 38% are singletons and the top ten take 7% to 9%. The CDR3 totals 14 residues. CDR1 is LGHDT, CDR2 YNNKEL, per germline (reference sequence). The junction had 4 bases not matched to a gene; V was cut back by 5 bases and J by 3 bases. J is TRBJ2-7 and V is TRBV3-1, with TRBD2 matching 10 bases. The clonotype originates from a woman aged 18-29 years in good health. Sequencing input: blood. CDR3 DNA sequence: TGTGCCAGCAGCGGACCTAGCGGGAGCTACGAGCAGTACTTC. It encodes CASSGPSGSYEQYF.